The T cell receptor (beta chain) under discussion was sequenced for a study of shared clonotypes between healthy human individuals. As concerns this clone: Antigen unknown.

V gave up 8 bases and J gave up 0 bases; unmatched junction bases: 8. The CDR3 sequence is 18 residues long. The germline V gene has CDR1 LNHNV and CDR2 YYDKDF (reference sequence). Naive CD8 cells were CD45RO-negative, positively selected for CCR7, excluding terminally differentiated effector memory CD45RA+ cells. Clones were sequenced by immunoSEQ multiplex PCR, and TCRdb holds only the in-frame ones, with some missing. The top ten clones hold around 0.25% of a sample with fewer than 850,000 clones, 95% to 97% of them seen once. Whole-study findings and limits: Compared with clonotypes that all four donors shared, non-shared clonotypes had lower generation probabilities.

V is TRBV15 and J is TRBJ2-1; 15 bases agree with TRBD2. The TCR was taken from a young man in good health. The sequencing sample was made of naive CD8+ T cells sorted from blood. The CDR3 sequence is CATGSGLAGGSSYNEQFF. The CDR3 DNA is TGTGCCACCGGATCGGGACTAGCGGGAGGAAGCTCCTACAATGAGCAGTTCTTC.